This T cell receptor (beta chain) was observed in a study of monozygotic twins with inflammatory bowel disease. Whole-study results and caveats: Diversity of TCRbeta measured by inverse Simpson was lower in IBD patients than in healthy co-twins.

Note on this clonotype: Its antigen is currently unknown.

The TCR libraries each used total RNA (roughly 4,000 ng per library). Reanalyzing the 5' RACE reads, TCRdb keeps one entry per CDR3 protein, without DNA. The sample's table shows about 350,000 distinct CDR3 sequences. The CDR3 extends over 17 amino acids. Each donor had approximately 2.4 ml of blood drawn. The receptor's source is a human donor with ulcerative colitis or Crohn's disease, or a healthy co-twin of an affected twin (not recorded which). The J gene is TRBJ1-6, the V gene TRBV12-3 or TRBV12-4. Material: blood. The CDR3 reads CASSFSSGRSYNSPLHF.